The clone carrying this T cell receptor beta chain occurred a few times. As yet, its antigen is unknown. This specimen comes from a study of identical twins. The study, taken as a whole, reports: In beta out-of-frame sequences, the excess sharing between twins was weaker.

TCRdb processed the 5' RACE reads anew with MiXCR; each CDR3 protein has one entry. The table includes about 690,000 distinct CDR3 sequences, around 6.1% detected once. The CDR3 runs to 16 residues. Germline assignment: CDR1 LNHDA and CDR2 SQIVND (reference sequence). V lost 7 bases and J 0 bases, leaving 18 bases between the germline ends. The V gene is TRBV19, the J gene TRBJ1-1; weak D call: TRBD1 (5 bases). This TCR derives from a man younger than 35 in good health. Specimen: naive T cells sorted from blood. Here the CDR3 reads CASKTVGMTVNTEAFF. The CDR3 DNA sequence: TGTGCCAGTAAAACCGTGGGGATGACAGTGAACACTGAAGCTTTCTTT.